One sample yielded the 27 T cell receptor beta chains listed below, sequenced in a study of blood T cell repertoires in COVID-19. TCRdb keeps only in-frame clones here, not all; method: immunoSEQ multiplex PCR. This sample yields roughly 15,000 clones, of which over 65% are seen a single time; around 15% belongs to the top ten. What was sequenced was peripheral blood. All receptors derive from a human donor in a cohort sampled during active COVID-19.

The sample holds a few counts of this clone. V usage is TRBV24-1 and J usage is TRBJ1-5, with 9 bases matching TRBD1. Germline loops: CDR1 KGHDR, CDR2 SFDVKD. V was clipped by 3 bases and J by 0 bases; unmatched bases: 2. CDR3 size: 16 residues. The CDR3 sequence is CATSDGTGFSNQPQHF. CDR3 bases: TGTGCCACCAGTGATGGGACAGGGTTTAGCAATCAGCCCCAGCATTTT.

This chain uses TRBV7-9 with TRBJ1-4; TRBD1 agrees at 10 bases. Germline V gives CDR1 SEHNR, CDR2 FQNEAQ (reference sequence). The CDR3 is made up of 17 amino acids. With V trimmed by 5 bases and J by 0 bases, 6 bases remained unmatched. The CDR3 region has the DNA TGTGCCAGCAGCCGCGGGACAGGGGTCTCAACTAATGAAAAACTGTTTTTT. Amino acids: CASSRGTGVSTNEKLFF.

Written as DNA, the CDR3 is TGTGCCAGTAGCGAGACAGGGCCCTTAAATCAGCCCCAGCATTTT. Encoded protein: CASSETGPLNQPQHF. The rearrangement uses TRBV19 and TRBJ1-5; TRBD1 aligns across 7 bases. The junction had 9 bases not matched to a gene; V was cut back by 6 bases and J by 4 bases. Per the germline V gene, CDR1 is LNHDA and CDR2 is SQIVND (reference sequence). The CDR3 loop spans 15 amino acids.

This chain connects TRBV29-1 to TRBJ2-3, with 12 bases lining up with TRBD2. Germline loops: CDR1 SQVTM, CDR2 ANQGSEA. V lost 2 bases, J lost 5 bases, and 5 bases stayed unmatched. The CDR3 has 15 amino acids. CDR3 coding DNA: TGCAGCGTTGAATGGCTAGCGGGAGGGGAAGATACGCAGTATTTT. Protein: CSVEWLAGGEDTQYF.

J is TRBJ2-2 and V is TRBV7-2, with D perhaps matching TRBD2 (6 bases). CDR1 is SGHTA and CDR2 is FQGNSA in the germline V gene. The CDR3 has 16 residues. Trimming took off 4 bases at V and 0 bases at J, with 12 bases between the two ends. CDR3 nucleotide sequence: TGTGCCAGCAGCTCAATAGGGACTTCGAACACCGGGGAGCTGTTTTTT. Its protein product is CASSSIGTSNTGELFF.

The chain employs TRBV5-1 and TRBJ2-5, with 7 nucleotides matching TRBD1. CDR3 length: 15 residues. Trimming at V came to 1 base and at J to 6 bases, leaving 9 bases not matched to a gene. Germline V gene lookup returns CDR1 SGHRS and CDR2 YFSETQ. CDR3 sequence reads: CASSLQQGLVKTQYF. CDR3 coding DNA: TGCGCCAGCAGCTTGCAACAGGGGCTTGTTAAGACCCAGTACTTC.

The CDR3 protein is CASSLTSGSTDTQYF. The CDR3 DNA follows: TGTGCCAGCAGTTTGACTAGCGGGAGCACAGATACGCAGTATTTT. The chain recombines TRBV27 with TRBJ2-3, with 10 bases that match TRBD2. There are 15 residues in the CDR3. The V gene end was trimmed by 3 bases and the J gene end by 0 bases; junction bases not matched to a gene: 0. Germline V gene sequence: CDR1 MNHEY, CDR2 SMNVEV (reference sequence).

The chain is built from TRBV6-2 or TRBV6-3 and TRBJ2-2, with D possibly matching TRBD1 (5 bases). Trimming removed 7 bases at V and 0 bases at J, with 18 bases between. CDR3 length: 17 amino acids. Germline lookup yields CDR1 MNHEY and CDR2 SVGEGT. The CDR3 DNA follows: TGTGCCAGCACCCCACCTTGGGGCAGGTCGAACACCGGGGAGCTGTTTTTT. It is translated as CASTPPWGRSNTGELFF.

This rearrangement joins TRBV7-9 to TRBJ1-2; D possibly corresponds to TRBD1 (6 bases). Trimming removed 3 bases at V and 6 bases at J, with 17 bases between. CDR1 and CDR2 from the germline V gene are SEHNR and FQNEAQ (reference sequence). This CDR3 comprises 15 residues. CDR3 nucleotide sequence: TGTGCCAGCAGCTTCCACCAAGGGGGGGGTGATGGCTACACCTTC. Translation: CASSFHQGGGDGYTF.

The DNA of the CDR3 is TGTGCCAGCAGCTTGGCCAGGTTCACCGGGGAGCTGTTTTTT. Its translation is CASSLARFTGELFF. The rearrangement uses TRBV5-4 and TRBJ2-2; D not certain. Germline-derived CDR1 and CDR2 are SGHNT and YYREEE (reference sequence). The V end lost 0 bases, the J end lost 4 bases, and 7 bases lay between the germline ends. The CDR3 spans 14 residues.

This chain connects TRBV19 to TRBJ2-6, with 8 bases that match TRBD1. Trimming removed 3 bases from V and 3 bases from J; junction bases left unmatched: 4. The CDR3 covers 16 residues. Germline V gives CDR1 LNHDA, CDR2 SQIVND (reference sequence). The CDR3 DNA reads as TGTGCCAGTAGTATGACAGGGGTAGATGGGGCCAACGTCCTGACTTTC. This gives the protein CASSMTGVDGANVLTF. The variable domain in full, completed from reference TRBV19 and TRBJ2-6, reads DGGITQSPKYLFRKEGQNVTLSCEQNLNHDAMYWYRQDPGQGLRLIYYSQIVNDFQKGDIAEGYSVSREKKESFPLTVTSAQKNPTAFYLCASSMTGVDGANVLTFGAGSRLTVL.

This clone was picked up a small number of times. The chain links TRBV9 to TRBJ2-6, with D unresolved. Trimming removed 4 bases at V and 4 bases at J, with 6 bases between. Germline V CDR1 and CDR2: SGDLS, YYNGEE. The CDR3 is 13 amino acids. CDR3 nucleotides: TGTGCCAGCAGCCCACTGGGGGCCAACGTCCTGACTTTC. This gives the protein CASSPLGANVLTF.

The chain links TRBV5-1 to TRBJ2-1; 10 positions match TRBD2. The V gene end was trimmed by 4 bases and the J gene end by 2 bases; junction bases not matched to a gene: 9. CDR1 is SGHRS and CDR2 is YFSETQ in the germline V gene. The CDR3 contains 17 residues. CDR3 nucleotides: TGCGCCAGCAGCCCATCTCGGACTAGCGGAACCTACAATGAGCAGTTCTTC. Protein: CASSPSRTSGTYNEQFF.

The V and J genes are TRBV4-1 and TRBJ2-7, with TRBD1 matching 9 bases. The CDR3 is 16 residues long. The germline CDR1 and CDR2 sequences are MGHRA and YSYEKL. After removal of 3 bases from V and 1 base from J, the junction contained 7 bases not matched to a gene. The CDR3 region is CASSHPRDRDSYEQYF. The CDR3 coding sequence is TGCGCCAGCAGCCACCCCCGGGACAGGGATTCCTACGAGCAGTACTTC.

This rearrangement joins TRBV19 to TRBJ2-7, with 11 bases lining up with TRBD1. J gave up 5 bases and V 5 bases, and 5 bases lay outside the gene matches. Germline CDR1 reads LNHDA; CDR2 reads SQIVND (reference sequence). The CDR3 sequence is 14 residues long. The CDR3 coding sequence is TGTGCCAGTAGTCGGACAGGGGGCGTCGACGAGCAGTACTTC. Translation gives CASSRTGGVDEQYF.

V usage is TRBV7-9 and J usage is TRBJ2-6, with D maybe TRBD2 (5 bases). The CDR3 consists of 15 residues. Trimming stripped 4 bases from V and 5 bases from J, with 12 bases between. Germline CDR1 is SEHNR and CDR2 is FQNEAQ (reference sequence). The CDR3 coding sequence is TGTGCCAGCAGCTCTGGGAGCGGCCGGGCCAACGTCCTGACTTTC. It yields the protein CASSSGSGRANVLTF.

The V and J genes are TRBV2 and TRBJ2-1; 12 bases agree with TRBD2. V lost 10 bases, J lost 9 bases, and 7 bases stayed unmatched. The CDR3 extends over 13 amino acids. CDR1 is SNHLY and CDR2 is FYNNEI in the germline V gene. This chain's CDR3 is CAMPTSGSSEQFF. The CDR3 DNA reads TGTGCCATGCCGACTAGCGGGAGTAGTGAGCAGTTCTTC.

The rearrangement uses TRBV3-1 (or the pseudogene TRBV3-2) and TRBJ2-7; possibly TRBD2 for D (6 bases). Between the trimmed V and J ends, which lost 3 bases and 2 bases, there was a span of 17 bases. This CDR3 region has 16 residues. Germline values: CDR1 LGHDT, CDR2 YNNKEL (reference sequence). CDR3 amino acids: CASSQHRRGAPYEQYF. The CDR3, as DNA: TGTGCCAGCAGCCAGCATCGCCGCGGGGCCCCCTACGAGCAGTACTTC.

The chain links TRBV2 to TRBJ2-7; 7 bases match TRBD2. Germline CDR1 is SNHLY and CDR2 is FYNNEI. The CDR3 extends over 14 amino acids. J gave up 2 bases and V 8 bases, and 9 bases lay outside the gene matches. The CDR3 DNA is TGTGCCAGCGGGAGCGGGATCCTCGCCTACGAGCAGTACTTC. Its translation: CASGSGILAYEQYF.

This clone has just a few counts. This chain links TRBV12-3 or TRBV12-4 with TRBJ1-6, with a tentative D call TRBD1 (5 bases). The CDR3 sequence is 13 residues long. Between the trimmed V and J ends, which lost 5 bases and 9 bases, there was a span of 11 bases. The CDR3 sequence: CASSRGDFSPLHF. CDR3 nucleotides: TGTGCCAGCAGTAGGGGCGATTTTTCACCCCTCCACTTT.

A few counts support this clone. The chain employs TRBV19 and TRBJ2-6, with D hard to call. Germline CDR1 reads LNHDA; CDR2 reads SQIVND (reference sequence). This CDR3 region has 15 residues. V dropped 4 bases and J dropped 1 base, with 8 bases sitting between them. CDR3 DNA: TGTGCCAGTAGTAAGCTCGATTCTGGGGCCAACGTCCTGACTTTC. Translation gives CASSKLDSGANVLTF.

V usage is TRBV11-2 and J usage is TRBJ2-1; no clear D. This CDR3 contains 11 residues. The V and J ends lost 4 bases and 15 bases respectively, with 13 bases between them. Germline CDR1 SGHAT, CDR2 FQNNGV. The CDR3 coding sequence is TGTGCCAGCAGCTCATCACCCTACCGGTTCTTC. Its protein product is CASSSSPYRFF.

The chain combines TRBV19 with TRBJ1-2; D uncertain. The ends were cut back, 2 bases at V and 8 bases at J, with 12 bases in the middle. The CDR3 sequence is 13 residues long. Germline V CDR1 and CDR2: LNHDA, SQIVND (reference sequence). CDR3 sequence: CASSISRRQGYTF. The CDR3 bases are TGTGCCAGTAGTATAAGTCGGCGGCAGGGCTACACCTTC.

The chain couples TRBV28 to TRBJ2-3, with D tentatively TRBD2 (5 bases). CDR1 and CDR2 (germline): MDHEN, SYDVKM. The CDR3 sequence is 15 residues long. The V gene lost 2 bases and the J gene lost 4 bases, with 13 bases spanning the gap. The CDR3 is CASSLDGKESDTQYF. The CDR3 DNA follows: TGTGCCAGCAGTTTAGACGGGAAGGAATCAGATACGCAGTATTTT.

The rearrangement links TRBV5-1 to TRBJ2-7, with 7 bases lining up with TRBD2. Germline V gene lookup returns CDR1 SGHRS and CDR2 YFSETQ. V shed 1 base, J shed 3 bases, and the junction held 7 bases outside the gene matches. The CDR3 has 15 amino acids. This CDR3 reads CASSLMSSGFYEQYF. The CDR3 DNA is TGCGCCAGCAGCTTGATGTCTAGCGGTTTCTACGAGCAGTACTTC.

This clone occurred a few times. The chain is built from TRBV24-1 and TRBJ2-1; TRBD2 might be the D (5 bases). V lost 1 base, J lost 7 bases, and 7 bases lay in between. CDR1 and CDR2 (germline): KGHDR, SFDVKD. The CDR3 extends over 13 amino acids. CDR3 nucleotide sequence: TGTGCCACCAGTGATTTCGGGGAGAATGAGCAGTTCTTC. As protein: CATSDFGENEQFF.

The chain has TRBV7-9 and TRBJ2-7; D not resolved. V shed 5 bases and J shed 5 bases, with 10 bases lying between them. CDR1 SEHNR and CDR2 FQNEAQ come from the germline V gene (reference sequence). CDR3 size: 12 residues. This CDR3 is CASSPIEDEQYF. In nucleotides, the CDR3 is TGTGCCAGCAGCCCGATCGAGGACGAGCAGTACTTC.